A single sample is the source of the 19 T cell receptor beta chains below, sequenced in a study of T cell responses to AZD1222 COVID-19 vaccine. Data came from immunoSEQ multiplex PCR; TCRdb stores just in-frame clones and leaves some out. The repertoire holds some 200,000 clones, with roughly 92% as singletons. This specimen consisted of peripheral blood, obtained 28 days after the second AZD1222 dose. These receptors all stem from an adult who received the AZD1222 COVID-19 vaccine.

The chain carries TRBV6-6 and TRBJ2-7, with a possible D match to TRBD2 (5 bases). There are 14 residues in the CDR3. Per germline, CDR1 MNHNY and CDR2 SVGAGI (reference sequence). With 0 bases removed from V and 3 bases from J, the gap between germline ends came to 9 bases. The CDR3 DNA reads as TGTGCCAGCAGTTACTCGCTGGGGAGCTACGAGCAGTACTTC. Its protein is CASSYSLGSYEQYF.

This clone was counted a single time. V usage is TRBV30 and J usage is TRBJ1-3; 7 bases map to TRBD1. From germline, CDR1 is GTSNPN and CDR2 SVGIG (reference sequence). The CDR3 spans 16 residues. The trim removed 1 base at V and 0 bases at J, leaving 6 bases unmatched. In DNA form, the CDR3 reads TGTGCCTGGAGTGGACGGGACAGAAGCTCTGGAAACACCATATATTTT. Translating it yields CAWSGRDRSSGNTIYF.

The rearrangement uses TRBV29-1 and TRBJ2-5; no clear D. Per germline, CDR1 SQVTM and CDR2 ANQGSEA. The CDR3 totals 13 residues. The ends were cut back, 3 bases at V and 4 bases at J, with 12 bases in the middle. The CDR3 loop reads CSVDLTLTETQYF. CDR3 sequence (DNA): TGCAGCGTTGACCTTACTTTAACAGAGACCCAGTACTTC.

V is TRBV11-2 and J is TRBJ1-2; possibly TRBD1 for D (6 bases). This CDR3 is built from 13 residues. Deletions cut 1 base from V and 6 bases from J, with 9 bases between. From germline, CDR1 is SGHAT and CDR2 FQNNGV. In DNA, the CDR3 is TGTGCCAGCAGCTTAGGAACAGGGAATGGCTACACCTTC. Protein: CASSLGTGNGYTF.

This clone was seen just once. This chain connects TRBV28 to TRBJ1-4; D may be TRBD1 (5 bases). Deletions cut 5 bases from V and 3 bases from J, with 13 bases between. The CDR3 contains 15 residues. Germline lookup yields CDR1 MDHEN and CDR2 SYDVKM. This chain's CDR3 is CASSAPRAPNEKLFF. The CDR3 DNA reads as TGTGCCAGCAGTGCACCCAGGGCACCTAATGAAAAACTGTTTTTT.

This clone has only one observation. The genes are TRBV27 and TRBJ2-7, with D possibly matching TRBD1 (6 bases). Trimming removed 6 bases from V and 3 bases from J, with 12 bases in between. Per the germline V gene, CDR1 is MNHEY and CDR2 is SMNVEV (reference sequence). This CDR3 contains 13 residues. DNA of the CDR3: TGTGCCAGCAGGGCAGGGGTCTACTACGAGCAGTACTTC. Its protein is CASRAGVYYEQYF.

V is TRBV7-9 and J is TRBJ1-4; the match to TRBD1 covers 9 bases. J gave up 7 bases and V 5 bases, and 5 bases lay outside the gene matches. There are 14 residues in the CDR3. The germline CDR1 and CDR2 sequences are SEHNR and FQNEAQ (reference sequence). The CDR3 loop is CASSVDRGSEKLFF. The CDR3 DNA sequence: TGTGCCAGCAGCGTGGACAGGGGTAGTGAAAAACTGTTTTTT.

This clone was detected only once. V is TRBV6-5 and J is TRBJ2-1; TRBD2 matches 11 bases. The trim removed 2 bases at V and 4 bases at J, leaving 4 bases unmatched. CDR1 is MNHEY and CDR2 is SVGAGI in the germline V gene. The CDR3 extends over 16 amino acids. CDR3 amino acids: CASSYRLAGLYNEQFF. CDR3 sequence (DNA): TGTGCCAGCAGTTACAGACTAGCGGGGTTGTACAATGAGCAGTTCTTC.

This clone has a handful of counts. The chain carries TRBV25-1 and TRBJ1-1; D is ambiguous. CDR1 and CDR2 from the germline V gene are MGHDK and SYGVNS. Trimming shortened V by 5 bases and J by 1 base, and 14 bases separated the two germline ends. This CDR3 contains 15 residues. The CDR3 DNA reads TGTGCCAGCAGTAGCCGGGGAACCCAGAACACTGAAGCTTTCTTT. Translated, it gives CASSSRGTQNTEAFF.

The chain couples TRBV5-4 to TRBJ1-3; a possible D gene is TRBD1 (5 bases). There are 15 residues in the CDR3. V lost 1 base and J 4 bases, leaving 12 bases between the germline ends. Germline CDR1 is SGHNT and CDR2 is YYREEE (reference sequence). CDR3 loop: CASSLKGNDGNTIYF. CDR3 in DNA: TGTGCCAGCAGCTTGAAGGGGAATGACGGAAACACCATATATTTT.

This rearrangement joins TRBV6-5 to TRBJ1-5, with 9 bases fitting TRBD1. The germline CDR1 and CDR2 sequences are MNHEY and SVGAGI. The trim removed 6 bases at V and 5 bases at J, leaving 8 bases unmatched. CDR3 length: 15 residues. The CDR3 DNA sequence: TGTGCCAGCAGGACGGACAGGGGCGGTTATCAGCCCCAGCATTTT. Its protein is CASRTDRGGYQPQHF.

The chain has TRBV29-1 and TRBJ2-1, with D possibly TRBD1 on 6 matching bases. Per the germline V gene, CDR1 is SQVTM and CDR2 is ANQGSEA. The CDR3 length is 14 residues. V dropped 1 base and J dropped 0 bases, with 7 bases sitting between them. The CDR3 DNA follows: TGCAGCGTTGAAGGGGGGCGCTCCTACAATGAGCAGTTCTTC. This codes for CSVEGGRSYNEQFF.

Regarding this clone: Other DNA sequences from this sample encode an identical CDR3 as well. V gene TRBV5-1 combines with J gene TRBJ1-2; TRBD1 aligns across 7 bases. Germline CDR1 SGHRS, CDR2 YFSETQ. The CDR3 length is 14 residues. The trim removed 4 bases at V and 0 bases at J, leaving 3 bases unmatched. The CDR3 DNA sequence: TGCGCCAGCAGCGTAGGACAGGCTAACTATGGCTACACCTTC. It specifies CASSVGQANYGYTF.

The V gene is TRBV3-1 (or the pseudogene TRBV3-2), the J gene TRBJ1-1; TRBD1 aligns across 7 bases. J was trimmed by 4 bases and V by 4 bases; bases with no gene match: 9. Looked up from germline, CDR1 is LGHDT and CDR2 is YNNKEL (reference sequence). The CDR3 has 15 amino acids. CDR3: CASSLQTGSSTEAFF. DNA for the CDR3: TGTGCCAGCAGCCTTCAGACAGGGAGTAGCACTGAAGCTTTCTTT.

The CDR3 is CSVGLGTGRTEAFF. The CDR3 DNA reads as TGCAGCGTGGGGCTTGGGACAGGGAGAACTGAAGCTTTCTTT. The chain recombines TRBV29-1 with TRBJ1-1, with TRBD1 identical over 9 bases. This CDR3 contains 14 residues. CDR1 is SQVTM, CDR2 ANQGSEA, per germline. The trim removed 6 bases at V and 5 bases at J, leaving 10 bases unmatched.

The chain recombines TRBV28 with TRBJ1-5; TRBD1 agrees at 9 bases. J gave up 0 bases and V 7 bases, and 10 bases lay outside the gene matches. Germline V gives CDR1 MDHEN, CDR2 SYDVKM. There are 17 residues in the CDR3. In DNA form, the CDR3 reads TGTGCCAGCATCAAACTCCGGGACAGGGTTAGCAATCAGCCCCAGCATTTT. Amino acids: CASIKLRDRVSNQPQHF.

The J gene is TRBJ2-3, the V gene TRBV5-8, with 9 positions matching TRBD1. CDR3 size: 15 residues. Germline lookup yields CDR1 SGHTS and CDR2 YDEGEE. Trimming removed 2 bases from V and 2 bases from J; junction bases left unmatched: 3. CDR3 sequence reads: CASSFGTGLTDTQYF. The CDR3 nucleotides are TGTGCCAGCAGCTTCGGGACAGGGCTCACAGATACGCAGTATTTT.

CDR3 nucleotide sequence: TGTGCCAGCAGTGATTCCTCGGACAGAGGAAACGGGGAGCTGTTTTTT. It yields the protein CASSDSSDRGNGELFF. This rearrangement joins TRBV6-4 to TRBJ2-2, with a possible D match to TRBD1 (6 bases). The CDR3 extends over 16 amino acids. CDR1 and CDR2 from the germline V gene are MRHNA and SNTAGT. Deletions cut 3 bases from V and 7 bases from J, with 18 bases between.

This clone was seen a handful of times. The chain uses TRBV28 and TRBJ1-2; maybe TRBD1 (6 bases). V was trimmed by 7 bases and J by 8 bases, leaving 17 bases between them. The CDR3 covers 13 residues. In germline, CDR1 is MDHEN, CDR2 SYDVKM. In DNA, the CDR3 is TGTGCCAGCATCACTTCCTGGCAGGGGGGCTACACCTTC. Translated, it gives CASITSWQGGYTF.